This TCR beta chain was observed in a study of cytomegalovirus exposure and HLA in healthy donors. CDR3 length: 14 residues. Germline CDR1 reads SGHTA; CDR2 reads FQGTGA. The V gene end was trimmed by 6 bases and the J gene end by 6 bases; junction bases not matched to a gene: 8. Use of 60 Vbeta and 13 Jbeta primers characterized the PCR. Libraries were prepared by immunoSEQ multiplex PCR; TCRdb keeps only in-frame clonotypes and omits some of them. Here the sample table reports 200,000 or so clones. The sequence came from a boy aged 5 to 17 in good health and CMV-seronegative. The chain combines TRBV7-3 with TRBJ2-7; 10 bases align to TRBD1. Sequenced input: PBMCs. CDR3 DNA: TGTGCCAGCAGGCGGGACAGGGGACGAGTCGAGCAGTACTTC. It is translated as CASRRDRGRVEQYF.